The 21 T cell receptor beta chains below were found in one sample sequenced in a study of shared clonotypes between healthy human individuals (dated by TCRdb to the early 2020s). The library was prepared using the immunoSEQ multiplex PCR assay. Imported from immuneACCESS, the table was reduced by TCRdb to in-frame sequences with V and J called. These copies leave out some clones; in studies compared against another copy, an unresolved V gene accounts for under half, and the cause of the remainder is not known. The sample has about 510,000 clones on record, about 79% of them singletons. The top ten constitute around an eighth of the sample. Sequencing input: PBMCs. The receptors derive from a middle-aged woman in good health. Some clones in this sample may be carry-over from other donors' samples.

This clone was counted only a few times. The rearrangement uses TRBV5-1 and TRBJ2-3, with 11 nucleotides matching TRBD2. The CDR3 is made up of 14 amino acids. Germline V CDR1 and CDR2: SGHRS, YFSETQ. Trimming took 6 bases from V and 6 from J; bases not matched to a gene: 6. The CDR3 here is CASIETSGKDTQYF. The DNA for the CDR3 is TGCGCCAGCATCGAGACTAGCGGGAAGGATACGCAGTATTTT.

The chain couples TRBV30 to TRBJ2-7; TRBD1 might be the D (5 bases). This CDR3 comprises 15 residues. Germline V gives CDR1 GTSNPN, CDR2 SVGIG (reference sequence). Trimming shortened V by 1 base and J by 6 bases, and 19 bases separated the two germline ends. As DNA, the CDR3 is TGTGCCTGGAGTGCCACAAAAGTGGGGCGTCTCGAGCAGTACTTC. Protein: CAWSATKVGRLEQYF. The full variable domain, rest sourced from reference TRBV30 and TRBJ2-7, is SQTIHQWPATLVQPVGSPLSLECTVEGTSNPNLYWYRQAAGRGLQLLFYSVGIGQISSEVPQNLSASRPQDRQFILSSKKLLLSDSGFYLCAWSATKVGRLEQYFGPGTRLTVT.

J is TRBJ1-1 and V is TRBV11-2, with D uncertain. CDR1 is SGHAT and CDR2 is FQNNGV in the germline V gene. V lost 4 bases and J lost 5, with 11 bases in between. This CDR3 has 13 amino acids. Here the CDR3 DNA reads TGTGCCAGCAGCTCCCCTTTGAGAACTGAAGCTTTCTTT. The encoded protein is CASSSPLRTEAFF.

The CDR3 nucleotides are TGTGCCAGCAGAGCCGCCAGGGGACTGTGGGCCACAGATACGCAGTATTTT. Amino acids: CASRAARGLWATDTQYF. The chain joins TRBV7-9 to TRBJ2-3; D is possibly TRBD1 or TRBD2 (6 bases each). The V end lost 6 bases, the J end lost 2 bases, and 21 bases lay between the germline ends. The CDR3 extends over 17 amino acids. Germline CDR1 and CDR2: SEHNR and FQNEAQ (reference sequence).

J is TRBJ1-6 and V is TRBV10-3; D is uncertain. Trimming took off 2 bases at V and 7 bases at J, with 12 bases between the two ends. CDR1 and CDR2 from the germline V gene are ENHRY and SYGVKD. CDR3 length: 15 amino acids. The chain's CDR3 is CAISEQAVANSPLHF. The CDR3 DNA reads TGTGCCATCAGTGAGCAGGCCGTAGCAAATTCACCCCTCCACTTT.

V and J are TRBV18 and TRBJ1-1, with unresolved D. Germline V gene sequence: CDR1 KGHSH, CDR2 LQKENI. CDR3 length: 15 amino acids. Trimming stripped 4 bases from V and 1 base from J, with 13 bases between. The DNA of the CDR3 is TGTGCCAGCTCACAAGTTTCGGGATCGAACACTGAAGCTTTCTTT. It specifies CASSQVSGSNTEAFF.

The chain couples TRBV9 to TRBJ2-7; tentative D call: TRBD1 (6 bases). The V gene's germline CDR1 is SGDLS and CDR2 YYNGEE. CDR3 size: 15 residues. V lost 0 bases to trimming and J lost 2 bases, with 12 bases between them. The CDR3 DNA reads TGTGCCAGCAGCGTAGAACAGGGCCCAACCTACGAGCAGTACTTC. The encoded protein is CASSVEQGPTYEQYF.

The chain carries TRBV7-3 and TRBJ2-1; tentative D call: TRBD2 (6 bases). The V gene's germline CDR1 is SGHTA and CDR2 FQGTGA. This CDR3 has 12 residues. With 4 bases removed from V and 13 bases from J, the gap between germline ends came to 14 bases. In DNA, the CDR3 is TGTGCCAGCAGCTCCCCACCCGGGAGCCAGTTCTTC. Its translation: CASSSPPGSQFF.

This clone appeared a single time. The J gene is TRBJ2-2, the V gene TRBV4-1; 8 positions match TRBD2. V lost 1 base and J lost 7; bases outside the gene matches: 11. The CDR3 runs to 17 residues. CDR1 is MGHRA, CDR2 YSYEKL, per germline. The CDR3 DNA reads TGCGCCAGCAGCCAAGGGAGGGGCGGGAGGAGACACGGGGAGCTGTTTTTT. This encodes CASSQGRGGRRHGELFF.

J is TRBJ2-7 and V is TRBV5-4; no definite D call. This CDR3 is 16 amino acids long. Trimming took off 3 bases at V and 3 bases at J, with 19 bases between the two ends. Germline-derived CDR1 and CDR2 are SGHNT and YYREEE (reference sequence). The DNA of the CDR3 is TGTGCCAGCAGCTCCACGGAGAGCGCGGCCTACTACGAGCAGTACTTC. It specifies CASSSTESAAYYEQYF.

In its sample, this clone was seen a few times. The rearrangement links TRBV28 to TRBJ2-7; the D call may be TRBD1 or TRBD2 (5 bases each). Per germline, CDR1 MDHEN and CDR2 SYDVKM. The CDR3 runs 16 residues. V was clipped by 5 bases and J by 7 bases, with 24 bases between them. CDR3 DNA: TGTGCCAGCAGTCTTACGGCCGACCCGCAGGGCGGGGAGCAGTACTTC. Translating gives CASSLTADPQGGEQYF.

The chain carries TRBV2 and TRBJ2-5, with D tentatively TRBD1 (7 bases). Germline CDR1 is SNHLY and CDR2 is FYNNEI. The CDR3 has 14 residues. Trimming removed 8 bases at V and 5 bases at J, with 18 bases between. DNA of the CDR3: TGTGCCAGCGCCTTACAGGGGCGGGATGAGACCCAGTACTTC. Translating gives CASALQGRDETQYF.

This clone was recorded once. J is TRBJ2-7 and V is TRBV29-1; D not certain. Deletions cut 4 bases from V and 1 base from J, with 8 bases between. Germline V gene sequence: CDR1 SQVTM, CDR2 ANQGSEA. CDR3 length equals 12 residues. The CDR3 DNA sequence: TGCAGCGTTGTTACTCAGTCCTACGAGCAGTACTTC. The encoded protein is CSVVTQSYEQYF.

This clone occurred once. The gene calls are TRBV25-1 and TRBJ2-1; 9 positions match TRBD1. The CDR3 has 16 residues. Per the germline V gene, CDR1 is MGHDK and CDR2 is SYGVNS. V shed 5 bases and J 8 bases; nucleotides not matched to a gene: 13. The CDR3 nucleotides are TGTGCCAGCAGTTCAACCGGGACAGGGACCATCCATGAGCAGTTCTTC. Translated, it gives CASSSTGTGTIHEQFF.

V and J are TRBV30 and TRBJ2-5; 10 bases agree with TRBD2. The last part of the DNA fits TRBJ2-7 better; the J call may be wrong. The CDR3 is 14 amino acids. Per germline, CDR1 GTSNPN and CDR2 SVGIG (reference sequence). As DNA, the CDR3 is TGTGCCTGGAGTAGGGGACTAGCGATATACGAGCAGTACTTC. This sequence encodes CAWSRGLAIYEQYF.

V is TRBV28 and J is TRBJ2-5; D perhaps matches TRBD2 (6 bases). The CDR3 runs 14 residues. Germline loops: CDR1 MDHEN, CDR2 SYDVKM. Trimming left V 5 bases short and J 3 bases short, with 13 bases between. CDR3 in amino acids: CASSPWRGEETQYF. The CDR3 DNA follows: TGTGCCAGCAGTCCCTGGAGGGGAGAAGAGACCCAGTACTTC.

The chain recombines TRBV7-6 with TRBJ2-7; D is unresolved. V dropped 1 base and J dropped 4 bases, with 11 bases sitting between them. CDR3 length: 14 residues. Looked up from germline, CDR1 is SGHVS and CDR2 is FNYEAQ. DNA of the CDR3: TGTGCCAGCAGCTTAGGGGCTAGTGGGTACGAGCAGTACTTC. It is translated as CASSLGASGYEQYF.

The V call is TRBV7-9, the J call TRBJ2-7, with 10 positions matching TRBD1. From germline, CDR1 is SEHNR and CDR2 FQNEAQ (reference sequence). V lost 5 bases and J lost 5; bases outside the gene matches: 6. The CDR3 is 14 residues long. CDR3: CASSPRDRGHEQYF. DNA for the CDR3: TGTGCCAGCAGCCCCCGGGACAGGGGCCACGAGCAGTACTTC. The whole variable domain, filled in from reference TRBV7-9 and TRBJ2-7, reads DTGVSQNPRHKITKRGQNVTFRCDPISEHNRLYWYRQTLGQGPEFLTYFQNEAQLEKSRLLSDRFSAERPKGSFSTLEIQRTEQGDSAMYLCASSPRDRGHEQYFGPGTRLTVT.

V and J are TRBV6-5 and TRBJ2-2, with 7 bases identical to TRBD2. The CDR3 is made up of 15 amino acids. Trimming removed 4 bases from V and 9 bases from J; junction bases left unmatched: 11. Germline V lookup: CDR1 MNHEY, CDR2 SVGAGI. The CDR3 DNA sequence: TGTGCCAGCAGTTTAGATTCGGGACTACCGAGGGAGCTGTTTTTT. Amino acids: CASSLDSGLPRELFF.

The chain is built from TRBV10-3 and TRBJ2-7, with D possibly TRBD2 on 5 matching bases. The V and J ends lost 0 bases and 7 bases respectively, with 16 bases between them. Germline V gene sequence: CDR1 ENHRY, CDR2 SYGVKD. The CDR3 is 15 residues long. The CDR3 protein is CAISESRGMREEQYF. The CDR3 DNA sequence: TGTGCCATCAGTGAGTCCCGAGGGATGAGGGAGGAGCAGTACTTC.

On this clone: Other DNA sequences from this sample encode an identical CDR3 as well. This chain connects TRBV18 to TRBJ2-5, with D unclear. Germline V gives CDR1 KGHSH, CDR2 LQKENI. The CDR3 runs 12 residues. Trimming cost V 1 base and J 1 base, with 1 base left between them. CDR3 sequence (DNA): TGTGCCAGCTCACCACTCCAAGAGACCCAGTACTTC. Amino acid sequence: CASSPLQETQYF.